Sequencing of this T cell receptor (beta chain) was carried out in a study of metastatic and nonmetastatic thyroid tumors. This clone has a count of ten or more. Its antigen is undetermined. Original processing notes: Construction of a distant-metastasis classifier for papillary thyroid cancer relied on CDR3 differences across clinicopathological groups. TCRdb used MiXCR to call clones anew from the PCR reads. For this entry, the V and J calls and clone size follow TCRdb and not the study's own pipeline. The sample lists 30,000 to 35,000 clones; about 32% were seen once. Trimming cost V 3 bases and J 7 bases, with 22 bases left between them. The CDR3 is 17 amino acids. Study-wide points: Within blood and tumor, benign nodules reportedly had significantly lower TCR beta diversity than malignant thyroid tumors did.

Prior to thyroid surgery, none of the patients had received any treatment. The sample consisted of tumor tissue. The source of this sequence is a female donor with papillary thyroid cancer or a benign thyroid nodule (not recorded which). Some clones in this sample may be carry-over from other donors' samples. The chain has TRBV12-3 or TRBV12-4 and TRBJ2-4; D is possibly TRBD2 (7 bases). CDR3 bases: TGTGCCAGCAGTTTCGAGGGGGGGCCATGGGGTAGGAACATTCAGTACTTC. It encodes CASSFEGGPWGRNIQYF.